What follows is one T cell receptor (beta chain) and its context. The data were obtained in a study of blood T cell repertoires in COVID-19. Study-level background: Sample material is recorded as cDNA or gDNA derived from T cells, B-cell-depleted T cells, or PBMCs.

Assay: immunoSEQ multiplex PCR; the TCRdb copy retains only in-frame clones and omits some. The table shows approximately 17,000 clones, with around 90% occurring only once. Trimming left V 4 bases short and J 2 bases short, with 14 bases between. In germline, CDR1 is SGDLS, CDR2 YYNGEE. CDR3 size: 15 residues. The sequencing sample was made of peripheral blood. The TCR originated in a human donor in a cohort sampled during active COVID-19. The gene calls are TRBV9 and TRBJ2-3; weak D call: TRBD1 (6 bases). DNA of the CDR3: TGTGCCAGCAGCACCACAGGGATACTCACAGATACGCAGTATTTT. Its protein is CASSTTGILTDTQYF.